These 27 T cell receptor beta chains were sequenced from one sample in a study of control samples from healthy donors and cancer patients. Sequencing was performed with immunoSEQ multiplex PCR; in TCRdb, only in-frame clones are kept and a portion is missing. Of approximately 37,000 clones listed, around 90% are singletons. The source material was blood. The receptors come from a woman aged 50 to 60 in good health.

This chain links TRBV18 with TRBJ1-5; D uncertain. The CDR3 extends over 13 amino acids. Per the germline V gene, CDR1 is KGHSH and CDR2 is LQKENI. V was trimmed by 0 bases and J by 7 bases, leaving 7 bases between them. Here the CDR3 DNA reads TGTGCCAGCTCACCACCGTCGAGGCAGCCCCAGCATTTT. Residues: CASSPPSRQPQHF.

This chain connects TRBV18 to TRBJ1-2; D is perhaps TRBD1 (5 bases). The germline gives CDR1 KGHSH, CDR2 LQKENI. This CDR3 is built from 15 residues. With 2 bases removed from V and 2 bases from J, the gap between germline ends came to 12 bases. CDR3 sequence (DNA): TGTGCCAGCTCACCAGAAGCCAGGGACAACTATGGCTACACCTTC. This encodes CASSPEARDNYGYTF.

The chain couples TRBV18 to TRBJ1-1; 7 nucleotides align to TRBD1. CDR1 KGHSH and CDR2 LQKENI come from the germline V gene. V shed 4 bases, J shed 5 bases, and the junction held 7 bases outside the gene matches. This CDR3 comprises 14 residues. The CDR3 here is CASSRQGWLTEAFF. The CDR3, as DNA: TGTGCCAGCTCACGACAGGGTTGGTTGACTGAAGCTTTCTTT.

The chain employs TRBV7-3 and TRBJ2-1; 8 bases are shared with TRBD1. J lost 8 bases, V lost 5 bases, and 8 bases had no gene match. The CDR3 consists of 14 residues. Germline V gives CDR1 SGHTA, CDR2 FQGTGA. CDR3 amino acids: CASSPRQGIDEQFF. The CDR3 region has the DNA TGTGCCAGCAGCCCACGACAGGGGATCGATGAGCAGTTCTTC. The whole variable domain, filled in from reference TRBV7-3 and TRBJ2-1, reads GAGVSQTPSNKVTEKGKYVELRCDPISGHTALYWYRQSLGQGPEFLIYFQGTGAADDSGLPNDRFFAVRPEGSVSTLKIQRTERGDSAVYLCASSPRQGIDEQFFGPGTRLTVL.

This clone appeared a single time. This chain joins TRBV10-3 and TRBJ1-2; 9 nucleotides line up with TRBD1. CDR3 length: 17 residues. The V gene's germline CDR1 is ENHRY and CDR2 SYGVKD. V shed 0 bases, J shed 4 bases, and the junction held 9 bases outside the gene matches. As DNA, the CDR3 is TGTGCCATCAGTGAGTCTAGAGGACAGGGGTCTGGCTATGGCTACACCTTC. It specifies CAISESRGQGSGYGYTF.

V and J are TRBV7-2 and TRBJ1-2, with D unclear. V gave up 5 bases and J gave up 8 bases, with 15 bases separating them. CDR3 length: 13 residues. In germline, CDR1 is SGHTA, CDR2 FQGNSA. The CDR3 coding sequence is TGTGCCAGCAGCCCTGACTTATCCTACGGCTACACCTTC. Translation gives CASSPDLSYGYTF.

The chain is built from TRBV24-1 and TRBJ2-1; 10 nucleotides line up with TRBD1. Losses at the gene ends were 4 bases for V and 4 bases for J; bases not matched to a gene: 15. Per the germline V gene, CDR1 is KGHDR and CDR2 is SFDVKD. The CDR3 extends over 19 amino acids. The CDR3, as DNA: TGTGCCACCAGTGACCCACGACCCGCCGGGACAGGGGTTTACAATGAGCAGTTCTTC. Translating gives CATSDPRPAGTGVYNEQFF.

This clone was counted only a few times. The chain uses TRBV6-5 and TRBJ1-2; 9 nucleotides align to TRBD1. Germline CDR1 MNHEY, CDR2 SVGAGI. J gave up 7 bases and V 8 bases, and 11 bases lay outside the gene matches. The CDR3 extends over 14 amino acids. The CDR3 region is CASSNSQGALGYTF. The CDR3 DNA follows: TGTGCCAGCTCAAATTCACAGGGGGCGCTTGGCTACACCTTC.

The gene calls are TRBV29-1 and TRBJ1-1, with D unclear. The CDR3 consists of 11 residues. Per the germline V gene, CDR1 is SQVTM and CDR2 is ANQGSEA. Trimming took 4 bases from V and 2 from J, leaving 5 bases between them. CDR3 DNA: TGCAGCGTTGTTTATAACACTGAAGCTTTCTTT. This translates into CSVVYNTEAFF.

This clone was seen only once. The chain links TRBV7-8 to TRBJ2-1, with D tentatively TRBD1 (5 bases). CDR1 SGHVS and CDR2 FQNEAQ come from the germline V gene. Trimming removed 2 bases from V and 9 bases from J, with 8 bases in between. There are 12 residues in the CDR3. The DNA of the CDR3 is TGTGCCAGCAGCTTACTCAGGGCTGAGCAGTTCTTC. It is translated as CASSLLRAEQFF.

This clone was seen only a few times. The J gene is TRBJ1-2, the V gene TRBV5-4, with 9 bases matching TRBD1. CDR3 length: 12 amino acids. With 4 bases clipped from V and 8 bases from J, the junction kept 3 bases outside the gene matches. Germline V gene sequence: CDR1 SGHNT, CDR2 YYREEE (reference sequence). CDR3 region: CASSTGGWGYTF. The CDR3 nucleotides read TGTGCCAGCAGCACAGGGGGCTGGGGCTACACCTTC.

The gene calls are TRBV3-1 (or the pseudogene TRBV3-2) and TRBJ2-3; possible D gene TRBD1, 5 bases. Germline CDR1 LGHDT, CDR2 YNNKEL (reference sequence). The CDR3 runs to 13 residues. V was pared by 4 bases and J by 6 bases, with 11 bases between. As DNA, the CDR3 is TGTGCCAGCAGCCGTACCCAGGGTGATACGCAGTATTTT. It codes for CASSRTQGDTQYF.

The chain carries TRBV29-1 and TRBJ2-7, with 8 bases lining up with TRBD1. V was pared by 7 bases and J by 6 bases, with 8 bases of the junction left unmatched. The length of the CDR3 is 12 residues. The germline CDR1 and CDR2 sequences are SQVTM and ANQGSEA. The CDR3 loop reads CSGGQGKAEQYF. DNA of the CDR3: TGCAGCGGAGGACAGGGTAAGGCCGAGCAGTACTTC.

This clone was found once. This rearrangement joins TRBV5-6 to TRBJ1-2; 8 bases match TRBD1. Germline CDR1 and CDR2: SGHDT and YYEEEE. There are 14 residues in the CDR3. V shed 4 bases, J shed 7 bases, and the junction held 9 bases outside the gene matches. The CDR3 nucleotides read TGTGCCAGCAGCCCTCCGGACAGGGTAGGTGGCTACACCTTC. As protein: CASSPPDRVGGYTF.

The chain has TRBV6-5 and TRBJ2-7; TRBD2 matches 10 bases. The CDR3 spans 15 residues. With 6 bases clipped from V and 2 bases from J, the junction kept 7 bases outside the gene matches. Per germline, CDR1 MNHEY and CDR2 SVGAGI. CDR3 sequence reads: CASRPVAGGTYEQYF. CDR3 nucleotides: TGTGCCAGCAGACCCGTAGCGGGGGGAACCTACGAGCAGTACTTC.

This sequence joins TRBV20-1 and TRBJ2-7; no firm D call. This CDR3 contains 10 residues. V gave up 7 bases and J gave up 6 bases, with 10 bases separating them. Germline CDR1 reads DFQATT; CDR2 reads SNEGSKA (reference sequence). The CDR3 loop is CSVGPFEQYF. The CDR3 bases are TGCAGTGTTGGCCCTTTCGAGCAGTACTTC.

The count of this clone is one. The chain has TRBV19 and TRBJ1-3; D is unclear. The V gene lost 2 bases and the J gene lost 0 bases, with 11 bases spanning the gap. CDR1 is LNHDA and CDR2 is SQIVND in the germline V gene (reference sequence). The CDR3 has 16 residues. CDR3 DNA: TGTGCCAGTAGTATATCACGCGCCGACTCTGGAAACACCATATATTTT. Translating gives CASSISRADSGNTIYF.

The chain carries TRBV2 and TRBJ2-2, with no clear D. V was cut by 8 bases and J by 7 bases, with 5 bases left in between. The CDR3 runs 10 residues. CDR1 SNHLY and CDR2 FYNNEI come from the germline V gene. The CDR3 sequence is CASSLGELFF. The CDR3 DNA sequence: TGTGCCAGCTCCCTCGGGGAGCTGTTTTTT.

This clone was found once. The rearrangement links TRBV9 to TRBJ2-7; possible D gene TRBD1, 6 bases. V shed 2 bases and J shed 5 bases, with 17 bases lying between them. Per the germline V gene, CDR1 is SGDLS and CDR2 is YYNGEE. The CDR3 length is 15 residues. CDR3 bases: TGTGCCAGCAGCGTGGGGGCCTTGGGGGCTAACGAGCAGTACTTC. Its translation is CASSVGALGANEQYF.

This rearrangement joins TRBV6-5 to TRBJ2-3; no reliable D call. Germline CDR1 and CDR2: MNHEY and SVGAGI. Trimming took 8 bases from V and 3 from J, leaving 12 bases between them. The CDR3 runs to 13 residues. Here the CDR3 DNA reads TGTGCCAGCGGTAAACTTATGACAGATACGCAGTATTTT. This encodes CASGKLMTDTQYF.

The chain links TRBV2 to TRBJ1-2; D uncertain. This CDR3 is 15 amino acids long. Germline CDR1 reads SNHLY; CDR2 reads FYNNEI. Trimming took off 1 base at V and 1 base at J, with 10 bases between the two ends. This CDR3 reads CASSEVGRINYGYTF. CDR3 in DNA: TGTGCCAGCAGTGAAGTCGGAAGAATTAACTATGGCTACACCTTC.

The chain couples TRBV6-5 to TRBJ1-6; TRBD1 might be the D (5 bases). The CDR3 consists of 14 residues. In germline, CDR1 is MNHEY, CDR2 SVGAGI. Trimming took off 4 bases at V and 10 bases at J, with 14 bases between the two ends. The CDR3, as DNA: TGTGCCAGCAGTTTTCTCACAGGAGCCTCACCCCTCCACTTT. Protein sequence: CASSFLTGASPLHF.

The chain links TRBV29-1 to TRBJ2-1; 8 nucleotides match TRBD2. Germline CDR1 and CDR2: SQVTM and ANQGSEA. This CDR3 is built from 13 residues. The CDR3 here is CIAGGGPYNEQFF. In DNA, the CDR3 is TGCATCGCGGGGGGCGGGCCCTACAATGAGCAGTTCTTC.

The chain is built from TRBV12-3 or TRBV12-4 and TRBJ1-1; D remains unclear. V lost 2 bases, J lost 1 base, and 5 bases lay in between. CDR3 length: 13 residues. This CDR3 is CASSLRWNTEAFF. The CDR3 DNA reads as TGTGCCAGCAGTTTAAGGTGGAACACTGAAGCTTTCTTT.

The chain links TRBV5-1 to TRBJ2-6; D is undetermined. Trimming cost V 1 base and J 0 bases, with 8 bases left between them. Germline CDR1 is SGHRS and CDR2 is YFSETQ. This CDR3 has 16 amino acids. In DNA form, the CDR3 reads TGCGCCAGCAGCTTGCGCCAGCTCTCTGGGGCCAACGTCCTGACTTTC. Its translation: CASSLRQLSGANVLTF.

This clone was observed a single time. CDR3 protein: CASSLESGHLLRVNTEAFF. CDR3 nucleotides: TGTGCCAGCAGCTTAGAATCGGGACACCTCCTTCGGGTGAACACTGAAGCTTTCTTT. The chain employs TRBV7-2 and TRBJ1-1; possible D gene TRBD1, 6 bases. The CDR3 is 19 amino acids. V lost 1 base and J 0 bases, leaving 21 bases between the germline ends. CDR1 and CDR2 from the germline V gene are SGHTA and FQGNSA.

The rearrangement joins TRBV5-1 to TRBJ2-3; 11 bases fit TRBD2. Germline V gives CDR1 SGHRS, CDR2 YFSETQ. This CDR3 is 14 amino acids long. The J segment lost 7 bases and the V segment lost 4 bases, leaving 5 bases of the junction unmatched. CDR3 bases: TGCGCCAGCAGCCAACTAGCGGGGGCGAATACGCAGTATTTT. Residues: CASSQLAGANTQYF.